This T cell receptor (beta chain) comes out of a study of T cell responses to AZD1222 COVID-19 vaccine. Produced via immunoSEQ multiplex PCR; TCRdb's table is partial and in-frame only. The sample consists of 100,000 to 150,000 clones, around 90% of them appearing once. This CDR3 contains 14 residues. Germline trimming cut 2 bases from V and 7 bases from J; bases unmatched to any gene: 6. Per germline, CDR1 LGHNA and CDR2 YNFKEQ. Regarding the study as a whole: The repertoires were collected only after the peak T cell response. A rise in Spike-specific TCR breadth and depth followed two AZD1222 doses. Unmutated variant regions reportedly attract nearly half of all spike-specific TCRs.

Concerning this clone itself: The antigen is undetermined.

The rearrangement uses TRBV4-2 and TRBJ1-2; 8 nucleotides line up with TRBD1. This TCR derives from an adult in good health. The sequences come from peripheral blood, collected on day 0 of AZD1222 vaccination. CDR3 amino acids: CASSQQGALGGYTF. The CDR3 DNA follows: TGTGCCAGCAGCCAACAGGGGGCGTTAGGTGGCTACACCTTC.